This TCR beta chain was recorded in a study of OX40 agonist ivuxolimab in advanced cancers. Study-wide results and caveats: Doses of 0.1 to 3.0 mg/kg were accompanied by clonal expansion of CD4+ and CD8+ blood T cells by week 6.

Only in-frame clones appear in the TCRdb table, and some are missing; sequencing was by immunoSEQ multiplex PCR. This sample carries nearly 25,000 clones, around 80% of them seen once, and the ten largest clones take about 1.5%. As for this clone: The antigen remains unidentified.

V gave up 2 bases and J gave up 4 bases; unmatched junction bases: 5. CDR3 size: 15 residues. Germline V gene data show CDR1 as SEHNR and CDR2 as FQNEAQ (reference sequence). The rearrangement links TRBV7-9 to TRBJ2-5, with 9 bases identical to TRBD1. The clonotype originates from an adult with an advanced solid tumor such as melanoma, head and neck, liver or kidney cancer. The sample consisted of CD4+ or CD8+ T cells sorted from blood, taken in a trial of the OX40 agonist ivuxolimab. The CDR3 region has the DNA TGTGCCAGCAGCTTAAGTGGGACAGGGCCAGAGACCCAGTACTTC. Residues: CASSLSGTGPETQYF. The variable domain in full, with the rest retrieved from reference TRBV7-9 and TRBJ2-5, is DTGVSQNPRHKITKRGQNVTFRCDPISEHNRLYWYRQTLGQGPEFLTYFQNEAQLEKSRLLSDRFSAERPKGSFSTLEIQRTEQGDSAMYLCASSLSGTGPETQYFGPGTRLLVL.